This T cell receptor (beta chain) was observed in a study of blood T cell repertoires in COVID-19. Background on the study: Nucleic acid was either cDNA or gDNA, and it came from T cells, B-cell-depleted T cells, or PBMCs.

Recruited during active infection, patients (from Seattle) were subsequently followed longitudinally. Trimming stripped 0 bases from V and 7 bases from J, with 9 bases between. CDR3 length: 14 amino acids. Germline assignment: CDR1 LNHNV and CDR2 YYDKDF (reference sequence). Some clones are missing from TCRdb's copy, which holds only in-frame ones; the method was immunoSEQ multiplex PCR. The sample has about 150,000 clones; roughly 80% are singletons. The chain carries TRBV15 and TRBJ2-2; a possible D gene is TRBD2 (6 bases). This receptor was obtained from a woman aged 70-85 years with COVID-19, enrolled during active disease. The sample was peripheral blood. CDR3 sequence (DNA): TGTGCCACCAGCAGAGAGGGACTCCACGGGGAGCTGTTTTTT. Its translation: CATSREGLHGELFF.